Each of the 14 T cell receptor beta chains below was sequenced from the same sample in a study of CD8+CD57+ T cells in acquired aplastic anemia. TCR beta VDJ and CDR3 profiles were obtained from a genomic DNA template. TCRdb itself ran the reads through MiXCR, one entry per CDR3 protein. The sample consists of around 150,000 distinct CDR3 sequences, approximately 44% of them appearing once. The sequenced material came from sorted CD4+, CD8+, or CD8+CD57+ T cells (not recorded which) from PBMCs. These receptors originate from a human donor in good health.

This clonotype has a count of ten or more. V usage is TRBV12-3 or TRBV12-4 and J usage is TRBJ2-7, with 7 bases fitting TRBD1. The CDR3 is 14 amino acids. Unmatched junction bases numbered 6, after V lost 3 bases and J lost 4 bases. CDR3 sequence (DNA): TGTGCCAGCAGTTTGAGACAGGGACCATACGAGCAGTACTTC. Amino acids: CASSLRQGPYEQYF.

This clonotype was seen ten or more times. The chain couples TRBV29-1 to TRBJ2-5, with TRBD1 matching 8 bases. The CDR3 extends over 14 amino acids. The V gene's germline CDR1 is SQVTM and CDR2 ANQGSEA. V was clipped by 7 bases and J by 4 bases; unmatched bases: 11. CDR3 bases: TGCAGCGGTACCCCTCAGGGGGCAGGAGAGACCCAGTACTTC. It translates to CSGTPQGAGETQYF.

This clonotype was observed a few times. This chain uses TRBV7-3 with TRBJ2-2, with 9 nucleotides matching TRBD1. After removal of 4 bases from V and 6 bases from J, the junction contained 6 bases not matched to a gene. This CDR3 spans 15 amino acids. Germline CDR1 and CDR2: SGHTA and FQGTGA. Here the CDR3 DNA reads TGTGCCAGCAGCTGGGGACAGGGCGGGGCCGGGGAGCTGTTTTTT. This encodes CASSWGQGGAGELFF.

Regarding this clonotype: This may stem from a read error, because a much larger clone lies one nucleotide away. The chain recombines TRBV25-1 with TRBJ1-1; no clear D gene. The CDR3 length is 13 residues. Germline CDR1 and CDR2: MGHDK and SYGVNS. Trimming left V 6 bases short and J 0 bases short, with 8 bases between. The CDR3 protein is CASSRHLNTEAFF. CDR3 nucleotide sequence: TGTGCCAGCAGCAGACACCTGAACACTGAAGCTTTCTTT.

The chain uses TRBV19 and TRBJ2-1; TRBD1 matches 8 bases. Germline V CDR1 and CDR2: LNHDA, SQIVND (reference sequence). Germline trimming cut 9 bases from V and 5 bases from J; bases unmatched to any gene: 12. The CDR3 covers 15 residues. CDR3 sequence reads: CASAEGTGINNEQFF. The CDR3, as DNA: TGTGCCAGCGCCGAAGGGACAGGCATTAACAATGAGCAGTTCTTC.

The V and J genes are TRBV11-2 and TRBJ2-7; 8 bases match TRBD1. The CDR3 runs to 16 residues. CDR1 and CDR2 (germline): SGHAT, FQNNGV. V trimming: 0 bases; J trimming: 3 bases; junction bases outside the gene matches: 7. DNA for the CDR3: TGTGCCAGCAGCTTAGATCCCTCAGGACAGGGCTACGAGCAGTACTTC. Translation gives CASSLDPSGQGYEQYF.

This clonotype was seen repeatedly, ten times or more. The V and J genes are TRBV5-1 and TRBJ2-3; the D gene is possibly TRBD2 (7 bases). This CDR3 is 15 amino acids long. CDR1 is SGHRS and CDR2 is YFSETQ in the germline V gene. V was shortened by 3 bases and J by 5 bases, with 16 bases between the two germline ends. CDR3 in DNA: TGCGCCAGCAGCTCGGGCGGGGGCAACGGAGATACGCAGTATTTT. Translation: CASSSGGGNGDTQYF.

The V and J genes are TRBV12-3 or TRBV12-4 and TRBJ1-1, with a tentative D call TRBD1 (5 bases). The V end lost 6 bases, the J end lost 0 bases, and 20 bases lay between the germline ends. There are 17 residues in the CDR3. CDR3 region: CASSPPGGMFLNTEAFF. DNA for the CDR3: TGTGCCAGCAGCCCCCCTGGGGGGATGTTCCTGAACACTGAAGCTTTCTTT.

The sample holds many counts of this clonotype. The CDR3 loop is CASSLGRYEAFF. CDR3 DNA sequence: TGTGCCAGCAGCTTGGGGAGATATGAAGCTTTCTTT. The chain combines TRBV5-4 with TRBJ1-1, with D unresolved. CDR1 and CDR2 from the germline V gene are SGHNT and YYREEE (reference sequence). V was cut by 0 bases and J by 7 bases, with 7 bases left in between. The CDR3 spans 12 residues.

This clonotype has a handful of counts. The V and J genes are TRBV11-1 and TRBJ2-3, with 9 bases aligning to TRBD1. Trimming cost V 2 bases and J 2 bases; bases outside gene matches: 2. Looked up from germline, CDR1 is SGHAT and CDR2 is FQDESV (reference sequence). The CDR3 has 15 residues. CDR3 protein: CASSLRQGVTDTQYF. The CDR3 nucleotides read TGTGCCAGCAGCTTACGACAGGGGGTCACAGATACGCAGTATTTT.

The chain carries TRBV9 and TRBJ2-1; 8 nucleotides line up with TRBD2. Germline CDR1 and CDR2: SGDLS and YYNGEE. Losses at the gene ends were 3 bases for V and 5 bases for J; bases not matched to a gene: 7. The CDR3 totals 15 residues. Written as DNA, the CDR3 is TGTGCCAGCAGCGCACGACTAGCGACTCACAATGAGCAGTTCTTC. This translates into CASSARLATHNEQFF.

This clonotype has only one observation. The chain employs TRBV12-3 or TRBV12-4 and TRBJ2-7; tentative D call: TRBD1 (5 bases). V shed 5 bases and J shed 7 bases, with 18 bases lying between them. The CDR3 extends over 14 amino acids. In DNA, the CDR3 is TGTGCCAGCAGTGAAGCTATATTCCAGGGTGAGCAGTACTTC. Translated, it gives CASSEAIFQGEQYF.

This clonotype was recorded at least ten times. The J gene is TRBJ2-7, the V gene TRBV6-5, with a possible D match to TRBD2 (5 bases). Trimming removed 5 bases at V and 3 bases at J, with 14 bases between. The germline gives CDR1 MNHEY, CDR2 SVGAGI. This CDR3 is built from 14 residues. The CDR3 sequence: CASSPSGSDYEQYF. CDR3 sequence (DNA): TGTGCCAGCAGTCCCTCGGGGTCGGACTACGAGCAGTACTTC.

This clonotype was detected ten times or more. CDR3 in amino acids: CASSPGRPTDTQYF. The CDR3 nucleotides read TGTGCCAGCAGCCCTGGGCGCCCCACAGATACGCAGTATTTT. J is TRBJ2-3 and V is TRBV3-1; D is unresolved. V was clipped by 4 bases and J by 2 bases, with 10 bases between them. The CDR3 totals 14 residues. CDR1 and CDR2 from the germline V gene are LGHDT and YNNKEL (reference sequence).